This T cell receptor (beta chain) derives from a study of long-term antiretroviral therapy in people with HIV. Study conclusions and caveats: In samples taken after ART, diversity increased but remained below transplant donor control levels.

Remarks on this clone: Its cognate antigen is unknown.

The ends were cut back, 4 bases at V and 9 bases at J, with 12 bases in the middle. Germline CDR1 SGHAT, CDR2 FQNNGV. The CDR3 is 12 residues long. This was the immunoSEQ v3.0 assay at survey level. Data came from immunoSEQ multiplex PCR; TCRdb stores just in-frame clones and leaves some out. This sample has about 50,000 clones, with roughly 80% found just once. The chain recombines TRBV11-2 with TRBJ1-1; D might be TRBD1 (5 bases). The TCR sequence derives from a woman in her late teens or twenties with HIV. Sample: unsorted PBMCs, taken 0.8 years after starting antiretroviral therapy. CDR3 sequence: CASSSIGTKAFF. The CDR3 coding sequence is TGTGCCAGCAGCTCCATCGGGACGAAAGCTTTCTTT.